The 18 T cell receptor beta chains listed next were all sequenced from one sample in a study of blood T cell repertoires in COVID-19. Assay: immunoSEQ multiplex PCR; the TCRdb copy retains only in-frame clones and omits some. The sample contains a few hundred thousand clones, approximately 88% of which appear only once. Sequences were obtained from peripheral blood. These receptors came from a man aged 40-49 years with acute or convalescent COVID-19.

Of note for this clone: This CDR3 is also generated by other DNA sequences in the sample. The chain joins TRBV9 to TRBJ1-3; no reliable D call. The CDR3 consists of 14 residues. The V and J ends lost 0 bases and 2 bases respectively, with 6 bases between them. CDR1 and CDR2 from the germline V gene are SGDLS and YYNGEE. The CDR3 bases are TGTGCCAGCAGCGTAGCGCGAACTGGAAACACCATATATTTT. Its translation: CASSVARTGNTIYF. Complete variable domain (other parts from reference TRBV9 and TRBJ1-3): DSGVTQTPKHLITATGQRVTLRCSPRSGDLSVYWYQQSLDQGLQFLIQYYNGEERAKGNILERFSAQQFPDLHSELNLSSLELGDSALYFCASSVARTGNTIYFGEGSWLTVV.

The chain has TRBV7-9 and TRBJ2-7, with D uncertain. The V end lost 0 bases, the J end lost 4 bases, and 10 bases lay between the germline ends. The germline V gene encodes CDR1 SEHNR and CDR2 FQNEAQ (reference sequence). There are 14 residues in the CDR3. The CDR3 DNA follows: TGTGCCAGCAGCTTAGCCGGGTCTGCGTACGAGCAGTACTTC. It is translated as CASSLAGSAYEQYF.

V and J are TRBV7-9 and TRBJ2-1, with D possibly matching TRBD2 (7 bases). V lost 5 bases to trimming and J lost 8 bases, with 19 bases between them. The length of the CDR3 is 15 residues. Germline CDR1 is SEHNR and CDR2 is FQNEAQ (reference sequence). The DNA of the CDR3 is TGTGCCAGCAGCCCACCCCGGGGGGCGAGCGATGAGCAGTTCTTC. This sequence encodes CASSPPRGASDEQFF. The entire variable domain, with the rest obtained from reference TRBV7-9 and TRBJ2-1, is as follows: DTGVSQNPRHKITKRGQNVTFRCDPISEHNRLYWYRQTLGQGPEFLTYFQNEAQLEKSRLLSDRFSAERPKGSFSTLEIQRTEQGDSAMYLCASSPPRGASDEQFFGPGTRLTVL.

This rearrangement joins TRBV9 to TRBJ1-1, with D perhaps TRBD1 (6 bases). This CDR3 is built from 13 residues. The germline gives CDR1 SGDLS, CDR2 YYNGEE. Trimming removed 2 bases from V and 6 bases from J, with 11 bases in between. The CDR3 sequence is CASSVSGAAEAFF. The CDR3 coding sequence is TGTGCCAGCAGCGTTTCAGGGGCAGCTGAAGCTTTCTTT.

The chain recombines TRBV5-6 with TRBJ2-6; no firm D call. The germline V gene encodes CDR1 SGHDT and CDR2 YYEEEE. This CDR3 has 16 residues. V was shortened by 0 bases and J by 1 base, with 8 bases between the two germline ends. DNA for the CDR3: TGTGCCAGCAGCTTGGGTCCGTTATCTGGGGCCAACGTCCTGACTTTC. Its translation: CASSLGPLSGANVLTF.

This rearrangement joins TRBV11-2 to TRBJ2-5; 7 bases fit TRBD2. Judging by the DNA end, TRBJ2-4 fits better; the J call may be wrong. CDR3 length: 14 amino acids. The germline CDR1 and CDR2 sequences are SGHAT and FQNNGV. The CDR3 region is CASSLGASGDIQYF. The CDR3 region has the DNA TGTGCCAGCAGCTTAGGGGCGAGCGGGGACATTCAGTACTTC.

The CDR3 spells CSAATGGLSGYTF. The DNA of the CDR3 is TGCAGCGCAGCGACAGGGGGCCTGTCGGGCTACACCTTC. The chain couples TRBV29-1 to TRBJ1-2, with TRBD1 matching 10 bases. The junction had 10 bases not matched to a gene; V was cut back by 7 bases and J by 8 bases. This CDR3 contains 13 residues. Germline values: CDR1 SQVTM, CDR2 ANQGSEA.

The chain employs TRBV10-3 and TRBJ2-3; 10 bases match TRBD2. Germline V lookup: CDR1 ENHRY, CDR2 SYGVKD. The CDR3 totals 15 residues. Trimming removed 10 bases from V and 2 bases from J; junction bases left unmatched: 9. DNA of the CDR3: TGTGCCACCGTAGGTAGCGGGGGGTACACAGATACGCAGTATTTT. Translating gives CATVGSGGYTDTQYF.

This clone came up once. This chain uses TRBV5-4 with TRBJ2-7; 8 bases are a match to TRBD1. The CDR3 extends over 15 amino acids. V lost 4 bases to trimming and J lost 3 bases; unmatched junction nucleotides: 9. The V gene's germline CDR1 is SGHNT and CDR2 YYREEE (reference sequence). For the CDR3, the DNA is TGTGCCAGCAGCCAGGACAGGGAAAGGGACTACGAGCAGTACTTC. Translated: CASSQDRERDYEQYF.

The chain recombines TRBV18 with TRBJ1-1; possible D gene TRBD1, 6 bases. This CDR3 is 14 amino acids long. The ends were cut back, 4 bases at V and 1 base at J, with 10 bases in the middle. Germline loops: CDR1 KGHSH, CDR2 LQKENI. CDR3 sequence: CASSRTDTNTEAFF. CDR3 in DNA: TGTGCCAGCTCACGGACAGACACGAACACTGAAGCTTTCTTT.

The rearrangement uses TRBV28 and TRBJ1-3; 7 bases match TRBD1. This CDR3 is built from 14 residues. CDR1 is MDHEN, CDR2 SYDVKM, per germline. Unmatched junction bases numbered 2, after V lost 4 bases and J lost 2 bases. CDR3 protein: CASSSQGAGNTIYF. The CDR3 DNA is TGTGCCAGCAGTTCCCAGGGGGCTGGAAACACCATATATTTT.

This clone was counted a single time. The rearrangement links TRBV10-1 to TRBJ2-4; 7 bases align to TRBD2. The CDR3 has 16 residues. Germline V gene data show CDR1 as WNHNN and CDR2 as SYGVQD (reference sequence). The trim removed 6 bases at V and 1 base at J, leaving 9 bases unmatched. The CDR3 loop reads CASRAGGGAAKNIQYF. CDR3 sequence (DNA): TGCGCCAGCAGGGCCGGGGGAGGGGCGGCCAAAAACATTCAGTACTTC.

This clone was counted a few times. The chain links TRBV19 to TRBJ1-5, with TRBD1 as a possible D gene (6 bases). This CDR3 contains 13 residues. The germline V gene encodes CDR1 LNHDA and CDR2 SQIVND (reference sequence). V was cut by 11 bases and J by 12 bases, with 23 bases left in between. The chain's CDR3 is CAAGGRRVLHQHF. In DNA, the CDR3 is TGTGCCGCGGGGGGGCGTAGGGTCTTACACCAGCATTTT.

The CDR3 DNA reads TGTGCCAGCAGTTTAACAGGGGCAGCCTACGAGCAGTACTTC. Translating gives CASSLTGAAYEQYF. V and J are TRBV28 and TRBJ2-7; TRBD1 matches at 7 bases. J was trimmed by 2 bases and V by 2 bases; bases with no gene match: 3. CDR3 length equals 14 residues. Germline V gene data show CDR1 as MDHEN and CDR2 as SYDVKM. Complete variable domain (other parts from reference TRBV28 and TRBJ2-7): DVKVTQSSRYLVKRTGEKVFLECVQDMDHENMFWYRQDPGLGLRLIYFSYDVKMKEKGDIPEGYSVSREKKERFSLILESASTNQTSMYLCASSLTGAAYEQYFGPGTRLTVT.

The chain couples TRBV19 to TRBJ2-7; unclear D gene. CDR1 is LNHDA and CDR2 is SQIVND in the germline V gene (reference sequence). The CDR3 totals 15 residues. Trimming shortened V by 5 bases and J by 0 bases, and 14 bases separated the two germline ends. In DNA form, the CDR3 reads TGTGCCAGTAGTGCGGTGACCATCGCCTCCTACGAGCAGTACTTC. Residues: CASSAVTIASYEQYF.

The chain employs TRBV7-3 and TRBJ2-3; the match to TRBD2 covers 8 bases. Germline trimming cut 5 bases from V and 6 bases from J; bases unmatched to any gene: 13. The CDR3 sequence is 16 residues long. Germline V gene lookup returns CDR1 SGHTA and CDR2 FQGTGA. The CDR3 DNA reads TGTGCCAGCAGCCCCCTTGGTAGCGGGACCGCGGATACGCAGTATTTT. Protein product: CASSPLGSGTADTQYF.

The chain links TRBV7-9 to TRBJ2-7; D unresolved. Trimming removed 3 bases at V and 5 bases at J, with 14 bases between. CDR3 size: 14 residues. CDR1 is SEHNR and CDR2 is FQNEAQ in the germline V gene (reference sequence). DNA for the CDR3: TGTGCCAGCAGCTTGGTGCACACGCTGAACGAGCAGTACTTC. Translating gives CASSLVHTLNEQYF.

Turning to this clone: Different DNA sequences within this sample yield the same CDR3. CDR3: CASSTGTGSYEQYF. DNA of the CDR3: TGTGCCAGCAGCACCGGGACAGGGTCCTACGAGCAGTACTTC. The rearrangement links TRBV2 to TRBJ2-7; TRBD1 aligns across 9 bases. The CDR3 contains 14 residues. The V gene end was trimmed by 6 bases and the J gene end by 1 base; junction bases not matched to a gene: 4. Per the germline V gene, CDR1 is SNHLY and CDR2 is FYNNEI. Filled out from reference TRBV2 and TRBJ2-7, the complete variable domain reads EPEVTQTPSHQVTQMGQEVILRCVPISNHLYFYWYRQILGQKVEFLVSFYNNEISEKSEIFDDQFSVERPDGSNFTLKIRSTKLEDSAMYFCASSTGTGSYEQYFGPGTRLTVT.